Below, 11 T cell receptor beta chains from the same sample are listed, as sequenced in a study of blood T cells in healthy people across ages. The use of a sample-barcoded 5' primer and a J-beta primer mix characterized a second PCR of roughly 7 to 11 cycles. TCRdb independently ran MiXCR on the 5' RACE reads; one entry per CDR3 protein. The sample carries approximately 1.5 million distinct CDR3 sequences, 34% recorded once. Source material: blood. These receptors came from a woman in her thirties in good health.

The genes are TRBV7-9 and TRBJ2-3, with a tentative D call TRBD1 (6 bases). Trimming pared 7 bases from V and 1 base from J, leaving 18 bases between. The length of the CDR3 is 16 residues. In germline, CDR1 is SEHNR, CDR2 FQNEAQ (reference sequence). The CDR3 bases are TGTGCCAGCATCCAAAGTCCAGGGGTTGGCACAGATACGCAGTATTTT. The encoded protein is CASIQSPGVGTDTQYF.

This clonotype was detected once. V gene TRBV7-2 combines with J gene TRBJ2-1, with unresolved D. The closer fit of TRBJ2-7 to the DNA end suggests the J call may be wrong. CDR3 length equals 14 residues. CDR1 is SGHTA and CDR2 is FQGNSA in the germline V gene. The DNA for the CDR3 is TGTGCCAGCAGCTTTAGCCCCTCTAACAATGAGCAGTACTTC. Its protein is CASSFSPSNNEQYF.

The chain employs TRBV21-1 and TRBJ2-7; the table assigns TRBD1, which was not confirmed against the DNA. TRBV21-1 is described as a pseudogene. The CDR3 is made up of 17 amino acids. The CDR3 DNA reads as TGTGCCAGCAGCATCCGATCAGGGGGGGACGGCGCCTACGAGCAGTACTTC. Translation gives CASSIRSGGDGAYEQYF.

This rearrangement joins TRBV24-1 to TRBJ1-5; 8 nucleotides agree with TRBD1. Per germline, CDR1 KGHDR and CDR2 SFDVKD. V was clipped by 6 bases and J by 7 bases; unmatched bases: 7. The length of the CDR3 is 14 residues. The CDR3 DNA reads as TGTGCCACCAGTAGCCAGGGGGCAAACCAGCCCCAGCATTTT. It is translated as CATSSQGANQPQHF.

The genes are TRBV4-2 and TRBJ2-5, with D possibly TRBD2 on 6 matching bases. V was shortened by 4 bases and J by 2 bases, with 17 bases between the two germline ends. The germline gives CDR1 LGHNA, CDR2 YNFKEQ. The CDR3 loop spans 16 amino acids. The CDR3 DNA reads TGTGCCAGCAGCCCTGGAGTGCTCCGGGGGCAAGAGACCCAGTACTTC. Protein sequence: CASSPGVLRGQETQYF.

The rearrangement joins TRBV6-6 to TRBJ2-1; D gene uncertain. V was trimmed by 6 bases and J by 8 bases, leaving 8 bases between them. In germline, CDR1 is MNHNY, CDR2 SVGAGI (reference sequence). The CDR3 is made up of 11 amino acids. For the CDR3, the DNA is TGTGCCAGCAGAAGGAGCGATGAGCAGTTCTTC. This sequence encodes CASRRSDEQFF.

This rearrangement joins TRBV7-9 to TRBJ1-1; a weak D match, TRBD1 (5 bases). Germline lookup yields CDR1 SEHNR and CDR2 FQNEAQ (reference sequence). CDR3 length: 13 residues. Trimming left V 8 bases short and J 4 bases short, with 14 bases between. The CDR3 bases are TGTGCCAGCGAGCGGGGCGGCGGCACTGAAGCTTTCTTT. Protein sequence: CASERGGGTEAFF. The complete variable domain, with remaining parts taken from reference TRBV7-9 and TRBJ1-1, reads DTGVSQNPRHKITKRGQNVTFRCDPISEHNRLYWYRQTLGQGPEFLTYFQNEAQLEKSRLLSDRFSAERPKGSFSTLEIQRTEQGDSAMYLCASERGGGTEAFFGQGTRLTVV.

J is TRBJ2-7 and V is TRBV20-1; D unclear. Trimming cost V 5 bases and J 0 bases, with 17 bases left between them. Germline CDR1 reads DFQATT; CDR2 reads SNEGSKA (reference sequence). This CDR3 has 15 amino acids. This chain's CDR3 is CSAPREASHSYEQYF. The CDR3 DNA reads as TGCAGTGCTCCTAGAGAGGCCTCTCACTCCTACGAGCAGTACTTC.

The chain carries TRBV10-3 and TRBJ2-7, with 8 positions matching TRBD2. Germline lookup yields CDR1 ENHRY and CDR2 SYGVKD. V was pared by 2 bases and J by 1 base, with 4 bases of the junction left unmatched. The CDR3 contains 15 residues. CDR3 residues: CAISESGGMSYEQYF. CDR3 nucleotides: TGTGCCATCAGTGAGAGCGGGGGAATGTCCTACGAGCAGTACTTC.

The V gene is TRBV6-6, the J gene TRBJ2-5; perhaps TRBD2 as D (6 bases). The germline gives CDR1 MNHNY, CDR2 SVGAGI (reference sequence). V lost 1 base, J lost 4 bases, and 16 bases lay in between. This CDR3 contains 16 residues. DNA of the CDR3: TGTGCCAGCAGTTACTTCGCTCGCGGGGACGTAGAGACCCAGTACTTC. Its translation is CASSYFARGDVETQYF.

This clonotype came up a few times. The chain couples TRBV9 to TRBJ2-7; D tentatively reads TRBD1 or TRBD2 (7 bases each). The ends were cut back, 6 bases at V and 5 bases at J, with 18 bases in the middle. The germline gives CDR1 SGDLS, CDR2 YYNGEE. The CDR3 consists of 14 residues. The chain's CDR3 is CASTQGGSGDEQYF. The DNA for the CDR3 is TGTGCCAGCACCCAGGGGGGGTCCGGGGACGAGCAGTACTTC.